This TCR beta chain is drawn from a study of T cell repertoires in ileal Crohn's disease. In its sample, this clone was seen a few times. Generated by immunoSEQ multiplex PCR, the TCRdb table keeps only in-frame clones and is missing some. Of thousands of clones in the sample, about 76% were seen once. Trimming at V came to 4 bases and at J to 2 bases, leaving 9 bases not matched to a gene. The CDR3 length is 17 residues. Per the germline V gene, CDR1 is SGHNT and CDR2 is YYREEE (reference sequence). This clonotype was sampled from an adult with Crohn's disease. Sample: ileal tissue. The chain employs TRBV5-4 and TRBJ2-3; 11 bases map to TRBD2. The CDR3, as DNA: TGTGCCAGCAGCATCGACGGACTAGCGGGCGCCACAGATACGCAGTATTTT. Translated: CASSIDGLAGATDTQYF.